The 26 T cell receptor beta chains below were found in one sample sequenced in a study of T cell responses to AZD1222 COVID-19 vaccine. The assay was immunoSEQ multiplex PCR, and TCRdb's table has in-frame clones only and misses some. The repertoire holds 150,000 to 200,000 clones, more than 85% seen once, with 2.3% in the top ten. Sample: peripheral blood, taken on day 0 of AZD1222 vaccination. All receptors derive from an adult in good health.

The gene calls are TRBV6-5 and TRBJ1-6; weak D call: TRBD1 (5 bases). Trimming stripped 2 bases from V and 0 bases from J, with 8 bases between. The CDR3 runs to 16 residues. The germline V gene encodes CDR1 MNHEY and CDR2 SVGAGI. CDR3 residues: CASSYAGNSYNSPLHF. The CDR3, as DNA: TGTGCCAGCAGTTACGCAGGGAACTCCTATAATTCACCCCTCCACTTT.

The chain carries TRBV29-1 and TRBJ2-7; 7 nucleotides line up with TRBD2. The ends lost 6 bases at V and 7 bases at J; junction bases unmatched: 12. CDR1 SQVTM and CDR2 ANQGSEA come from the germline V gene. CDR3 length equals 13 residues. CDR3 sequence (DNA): TGCAGCGTCGAACTAGCGAGACCTCAGGAGCAGTACTTC. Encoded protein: CSVELARPQEQYF.

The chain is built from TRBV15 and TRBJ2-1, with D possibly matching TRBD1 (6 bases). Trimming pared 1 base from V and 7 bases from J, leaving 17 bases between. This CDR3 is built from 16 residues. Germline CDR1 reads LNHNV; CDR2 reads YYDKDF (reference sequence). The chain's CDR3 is CATSRVKGENVNEQFF. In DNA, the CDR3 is TGTGCCACCAGCAGAGTTAAGGGGGAGAACGTTAATGAGCAGTTCTTC.

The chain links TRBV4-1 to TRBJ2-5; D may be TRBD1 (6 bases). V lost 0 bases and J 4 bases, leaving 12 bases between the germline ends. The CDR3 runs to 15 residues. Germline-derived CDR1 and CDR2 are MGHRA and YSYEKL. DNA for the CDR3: TGCGCCAGCAGCCAAGATTGGGGGCTAGGAGAGACCCAGTACTTC. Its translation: CASSQDWGLGETQYF.

For the CDR3, the DNA is TGTGCCAGCAGCTCCGGGTTCCACACTGAAGCTTTCTTT. Translation: CASSSGFHTEAFF. This sequence joins TRBV7-8 and TRBJ1-1; unclear D gene. Between the trimmed V and J ends, which lost 4 bases and 3 bases, there was a span of 9 bases. Germline lookup yields CDR1 SGHVS and CDR2 FQNEAQ. The CDR3 is 13 residues long.

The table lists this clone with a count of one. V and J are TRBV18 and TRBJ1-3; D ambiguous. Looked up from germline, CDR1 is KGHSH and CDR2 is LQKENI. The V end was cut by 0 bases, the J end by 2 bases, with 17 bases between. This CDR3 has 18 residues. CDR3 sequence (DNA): TGTGCCAGCTCACCACCGAGGTTTAGGGAGTCGCCTGGAAACACCATATATTTT. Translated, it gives CASSPPRFRESPGNTIYF.

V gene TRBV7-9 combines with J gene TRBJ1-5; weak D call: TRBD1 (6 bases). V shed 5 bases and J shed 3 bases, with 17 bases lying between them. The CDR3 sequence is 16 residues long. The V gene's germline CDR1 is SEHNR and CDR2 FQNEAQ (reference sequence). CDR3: CASSEPGTPYNQPQHF. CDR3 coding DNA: TGTGCCAGCAGCGAACCCGGGACACCCTACAATCAGCCCCAGCATTTT.

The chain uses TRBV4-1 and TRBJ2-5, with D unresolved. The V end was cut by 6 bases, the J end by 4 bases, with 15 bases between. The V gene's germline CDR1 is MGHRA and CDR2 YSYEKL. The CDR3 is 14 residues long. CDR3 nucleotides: TGCGCCAGCAGTCCCCTTATGATCTCAGAGACCCAGTACTTC. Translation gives CASSPLMISETQYF.

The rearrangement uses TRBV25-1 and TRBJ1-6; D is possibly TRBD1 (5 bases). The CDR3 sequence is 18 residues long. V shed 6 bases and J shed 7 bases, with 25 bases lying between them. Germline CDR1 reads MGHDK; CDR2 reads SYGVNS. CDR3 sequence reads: CASSDFGGSGGWNSPLHF. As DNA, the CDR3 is TGTGCCAGCAGCGACTTCGGAGGTTCTGGGGGGTGGAATTCACCCCTCCACTTT.

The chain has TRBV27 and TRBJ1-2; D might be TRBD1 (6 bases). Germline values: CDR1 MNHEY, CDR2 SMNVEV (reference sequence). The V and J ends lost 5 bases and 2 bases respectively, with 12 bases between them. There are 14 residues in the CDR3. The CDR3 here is CASSPMTGNYGYTF. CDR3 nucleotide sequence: TGTGCCAGCAGTCCCATGACAGGAAACTATGGCTACACCTTC.

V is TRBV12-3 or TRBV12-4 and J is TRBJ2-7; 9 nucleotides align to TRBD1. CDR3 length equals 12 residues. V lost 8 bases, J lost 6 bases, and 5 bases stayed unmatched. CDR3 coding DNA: TGTGCCAGCTCGGGACAGGGTCTCGAGCAGTACTTC. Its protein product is CASSGQGLEQYF.

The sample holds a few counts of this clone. CDR3 in amino acids: CSASPAGYTF. CDR3 DNA: TGCAGTGCTAGCCCCGCGGGCTACACCTTC. This chain joins TRBV20-1 and TRBJ1-2; D unresolved. This CDR3 is built from 10 residues. Germline CDR1 reads DFQATT; CDR2 reads SNEGSKA (reference sequence). V was trimmed by 3 bases and J by 8 bases, leaving 7 bases between them.

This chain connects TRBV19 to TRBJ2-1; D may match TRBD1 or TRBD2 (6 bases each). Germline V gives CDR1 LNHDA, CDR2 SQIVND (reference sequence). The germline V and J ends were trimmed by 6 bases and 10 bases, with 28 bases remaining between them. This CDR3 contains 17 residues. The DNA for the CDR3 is TGTGCCAGTAGGGGGGGACAAGGGGCCGGCTCGGGTTGGGAGCAGTTCTTC. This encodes CASRGGQGAGSGWEQFF.

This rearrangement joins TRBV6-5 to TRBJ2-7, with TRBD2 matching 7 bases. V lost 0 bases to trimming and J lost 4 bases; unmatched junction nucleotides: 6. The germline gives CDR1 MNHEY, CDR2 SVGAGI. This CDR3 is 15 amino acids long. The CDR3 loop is CASSYSNRGGYEQYF. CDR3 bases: TGTGCCAGCAGTTACTCGAATAGGGGAGGGTACGAGCAGTACTTC.

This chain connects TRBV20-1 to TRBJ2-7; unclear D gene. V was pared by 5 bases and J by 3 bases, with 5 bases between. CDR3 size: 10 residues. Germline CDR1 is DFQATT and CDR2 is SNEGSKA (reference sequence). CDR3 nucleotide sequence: TGCAGTGCTTCCTTCTACGAGCAGTACTTC. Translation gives CSASFYEQYF.

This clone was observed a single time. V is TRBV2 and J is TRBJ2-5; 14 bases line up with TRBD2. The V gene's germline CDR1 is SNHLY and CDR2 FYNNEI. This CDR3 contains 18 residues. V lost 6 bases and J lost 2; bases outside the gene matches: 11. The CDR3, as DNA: TGTGCCAGCAGGGGCGCCGGACTAGCGGGAGGCGGGCAAGAGACCCAGTACTTC. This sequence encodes CASRGAGLAGGGQETQYF.

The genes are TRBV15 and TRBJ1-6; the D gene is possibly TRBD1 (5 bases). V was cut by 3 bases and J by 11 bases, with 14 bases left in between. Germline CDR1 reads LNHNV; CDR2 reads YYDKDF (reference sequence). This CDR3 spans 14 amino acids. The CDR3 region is CATSRRDGSPPLHF. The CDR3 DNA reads TGTGCCACCAGCAGGAGGGACGGGAGTCCACCCCTCCACTTT.

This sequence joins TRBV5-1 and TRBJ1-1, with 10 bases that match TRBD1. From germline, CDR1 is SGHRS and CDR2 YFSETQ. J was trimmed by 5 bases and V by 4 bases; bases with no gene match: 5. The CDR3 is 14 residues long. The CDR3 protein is CASSTTGGWTEAFF. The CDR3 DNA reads TGCGCCAGCAGCACGACAGGGGGCTGGACTGAAGCTTTCTTT. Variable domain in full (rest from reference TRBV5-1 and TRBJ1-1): KAGVTQTPRYLIKTRGQQVTLSCSPISGHRSVSWYQQTPGQGLQFLFEYFSETQRNKGNFPGRFSGRQFSNSRSEMNVSTLELGDSALYLCASSTTGGWTEAFFGQGTRLTVV.

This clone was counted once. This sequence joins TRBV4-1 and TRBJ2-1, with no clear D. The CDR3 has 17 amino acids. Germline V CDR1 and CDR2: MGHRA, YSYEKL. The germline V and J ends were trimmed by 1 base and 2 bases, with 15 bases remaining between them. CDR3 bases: TGCGCCAGCAGCCAAGTCGGATTCGGCGGAACCTACAATGAGCAGTTCTTC. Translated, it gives CASSQVGFGGTYNEQFF.

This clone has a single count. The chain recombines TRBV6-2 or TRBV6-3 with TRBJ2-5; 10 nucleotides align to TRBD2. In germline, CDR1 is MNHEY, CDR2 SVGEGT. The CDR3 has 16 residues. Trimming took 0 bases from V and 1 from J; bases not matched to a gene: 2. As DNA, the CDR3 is TGTGCCAGCAGTTACTCAGCGGGGGGGTTCCAAGAGACCCAGTACTTC. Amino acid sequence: CASSYSAGGFQETQYF.

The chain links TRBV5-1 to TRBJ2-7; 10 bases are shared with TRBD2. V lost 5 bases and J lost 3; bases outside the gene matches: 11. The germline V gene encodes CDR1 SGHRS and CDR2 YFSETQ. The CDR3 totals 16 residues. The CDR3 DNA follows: TGCGCCAGCAGAGACCAATCTAGCGGGAGCATCTACGAGCAGTACTTC. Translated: CASRDQSSGSIYEQYF.

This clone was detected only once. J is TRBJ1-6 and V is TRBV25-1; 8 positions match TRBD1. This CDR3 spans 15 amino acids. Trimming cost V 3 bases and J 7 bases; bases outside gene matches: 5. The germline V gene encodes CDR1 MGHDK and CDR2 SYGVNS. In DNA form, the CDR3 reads TGTGCCAGCAGTGAGGCGGGACAGGCCAATTCACCCCTCCACTTT. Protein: CASSEAGQANSPLHF.

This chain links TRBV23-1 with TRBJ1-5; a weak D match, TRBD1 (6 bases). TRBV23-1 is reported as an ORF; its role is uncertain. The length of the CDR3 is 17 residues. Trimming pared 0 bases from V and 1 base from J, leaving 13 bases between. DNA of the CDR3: TGCGCCAGCAGTCAATCGGGGGGCGCGGACAGCAATCAGCCCCAGCATTTT. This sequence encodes CASSQSGGADSNQPQHF.

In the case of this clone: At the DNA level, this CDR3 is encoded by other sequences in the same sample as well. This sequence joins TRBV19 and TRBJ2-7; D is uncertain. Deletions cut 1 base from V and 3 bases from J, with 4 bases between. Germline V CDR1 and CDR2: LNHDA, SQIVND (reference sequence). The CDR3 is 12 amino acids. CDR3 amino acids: CASSIGGYEQYF. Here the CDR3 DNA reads TGTGCCAGTAGTATAGGGGGCTACGAGCAGTACTTC.

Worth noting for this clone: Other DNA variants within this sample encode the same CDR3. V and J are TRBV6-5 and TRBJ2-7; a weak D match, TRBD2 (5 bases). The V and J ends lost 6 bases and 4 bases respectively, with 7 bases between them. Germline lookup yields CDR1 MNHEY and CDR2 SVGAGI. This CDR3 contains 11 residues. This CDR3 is CASSRGYEQYF. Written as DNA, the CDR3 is TGTGCCAGCAGCCGGGGTTACGAGCAGTACTTC.

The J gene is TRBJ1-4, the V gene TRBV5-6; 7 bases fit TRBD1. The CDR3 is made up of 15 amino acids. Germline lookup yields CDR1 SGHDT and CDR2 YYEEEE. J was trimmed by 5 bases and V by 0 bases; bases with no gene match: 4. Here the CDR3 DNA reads TGTGCCAGCAGCTTGGTGACAGGGCCGAATGAAAAACTGTTTTTT. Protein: CASSLVTGPNEKLFF. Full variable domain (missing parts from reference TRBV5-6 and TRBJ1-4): DAGVTQSPTHLIKTRGQQVTLRCSPKSGHDTVSWYQQALGQGPQFIFQYYEEEERQRGNFPDRFSGHQFPNYSSELNVNALLLGDSALYLCASSLVTGPNEKLFFGSGTQLSVL.